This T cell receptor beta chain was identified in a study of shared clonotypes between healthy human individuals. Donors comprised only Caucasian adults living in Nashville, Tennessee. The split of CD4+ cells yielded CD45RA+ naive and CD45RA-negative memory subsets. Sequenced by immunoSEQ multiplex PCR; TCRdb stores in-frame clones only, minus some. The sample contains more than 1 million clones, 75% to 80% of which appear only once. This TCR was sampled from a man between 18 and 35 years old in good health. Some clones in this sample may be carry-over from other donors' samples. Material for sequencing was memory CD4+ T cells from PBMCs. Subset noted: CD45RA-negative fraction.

DNA for the CDR3: TGTGCCAGCAGCTTAATGCAGGGAATATCAGATACGCAGTATTTT. Its translation is CASSLMQGISDTQYF. The chain combines TRBV5-6 with TRBJ2-3, with D tentatively TRBD1 (5 bases). The CDR3 loop spans 15 amino acids. The V end was cut by 2 bases, the J end by 4 bases, with 14 bases between. The germline V gene has CDR1 SGHDT and CDR2 YYEEEE.